This T cell receptor beta chain derives from a study of blood T cell repertoires in COVID-19. V was clipped by 3 bases and J by 6 bases; unmatched bases: 6. The CDR3 has 13 residues. CDR1 is SGHRS, CDR2 YFSETQ, per germline. Authors' analysis steps: Quantification of nucleated cells was approximated via reference gene primer amplification. This table comes from immunoSEQ multiplex PCR, and its TCRdb copy is limited to in-frame clones, with some not included. That table gives V, J and clone size, and the DNA gave D and trimming. This sample carries about 100,000 clones, 70% to 90% of them seen once, and the ten largest clones take over 2%. This clone was observed a few times.

This chain uses TRBV5-1 with TRBJ2-7; 7 positions agree with TRBD2. The sequenced sample was peripheral blood. The TCR was taken from a man aged 45 to 65 with active COVID-19. Here the CDR3 DNA reads TGCGCCAGCAGCTCACGGGCTAGCGGCGAGCAGTACTTC. Its protein product is CASSSRASGEQYF.